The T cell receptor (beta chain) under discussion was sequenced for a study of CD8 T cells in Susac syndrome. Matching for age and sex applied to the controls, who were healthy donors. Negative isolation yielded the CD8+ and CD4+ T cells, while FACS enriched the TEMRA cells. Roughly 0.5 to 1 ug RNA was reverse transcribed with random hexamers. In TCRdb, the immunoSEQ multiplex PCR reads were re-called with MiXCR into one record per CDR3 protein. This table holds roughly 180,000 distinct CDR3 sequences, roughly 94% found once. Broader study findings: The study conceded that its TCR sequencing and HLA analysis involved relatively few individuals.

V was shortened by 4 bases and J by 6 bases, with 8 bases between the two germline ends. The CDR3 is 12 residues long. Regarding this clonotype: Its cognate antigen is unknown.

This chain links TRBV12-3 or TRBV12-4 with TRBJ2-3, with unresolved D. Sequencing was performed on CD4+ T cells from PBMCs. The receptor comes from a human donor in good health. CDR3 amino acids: CASSYMGDTQYF. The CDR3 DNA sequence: TGTGCCAGCAGTTACATGGGCGATACGCAGTATTTT.